This entry lists 10 T cell receptor beta chains sequenced from one sample in a study of blood T cell repertoires in COVID-19. TCRdb keeps only in-frame clones here, not all; method: immunoSEQ multiplex PCR. The table shows about 250,000 clones, with about 87% occurring only once. The sequenced sample was peripheral blood. Every receptor here comes from a woman in her 30s with COVID-19, enrolled during active disease.

The chain couples TRBV6-5 to TRBJ2-1; possibly TRBD1 for D (5 bases). This CDR3 comprises 12 residues. In germline, CDR1 is MNHEY, CDR2 SVGAGI. V was clipped by 6 bases and J by 4 bases, with 7 bases between them. The CDR3 region is CASRQGYNEQFF. CDR3 coding DNA: TGTGCCAGCAGGCAGGGATACAATGAGCAGTTCTTC.

This chain links TRBV6-5 with TRBJ2-3; D is ambiguous. V gave up 6 bases and J gave up 2 bases, with 3 bases separating them. Germline CDR1 is MNHEY and CDR2 is SVGAGI. This CDR3 spans 11 amino acids. The CDR3 DNA sequence: TGTGCCAGCAGGGCCACAGATACGCAGTATTTT. It encodes CASRATDTQYF.

The gene calls are TRBV18 and TRBJ1-6; unclear D gene. From germline, CDR1 is KGHSH and CDR2 LQKENI. This CDR3 spans 13 amino acids. The V gene lost 3 bases and the J gene lost 7 bases, with 7 bases spanning the gap. This CDR3 reads CASSPGDNSPLHF. Written as DNA, the CDR3 is TGTGCCAGCTCACCTGGAGACAATTCACCCCTCCACTTT.

The chain couples TRBV9 to TRBJ1-5; the D gene is possibly TRBD1 (6 bases). The germline gives CDR1 SGDLS, CDR2 YYNGEE. CDR3 length equals 15 residues. V lost 2 bases to trimming and J lost 8 bases, with 17 bases between them. CDR3 amino acids: CASSVDGGGQEPQHF. CDR3 DNA sequence: TGTGCCAGCAGCGTCGATGGGGGGGGGCAGGAGCCCCAGCATTTT. Supplemented by reference TRBV9 and TRBJ1-5, the full variable domain reads DSGVTQTPKHLITATGQRVTLRCSPRSGDLSVYWYQQSLDQGLQFLIQYYNGEERAKGNILERFSAQQFPDLHSELNLSSLELGDSALYFCASSVDGGGQEPQHFGDGTRLSIL.

V and J are TRBV5-1 and TRBJ2-3, with D possibly matching TRBD1 (5 bases). Trimming removed 4 bases at V and 0 bases at J, with 9 bases between. Germline CDR1 and CDR2: SGHRS and YFSETQ. The CDR3 loop spans 14 amino acids. The chain's CDR3 is CASSAGSSTDTQYF. CDR3 nucleotides: TGCGCCAGCAGCGCAGGGTCTAGCACAGATACGCAGTATTTT.

The chain employs TRBV4-2 and TRBJ1-2; no definite D call. In germline, CDR1 is LGHNA, CDR2 YNFKEQ. V shed 1 base and J shed 5 bases, with 14 bases lying between them. The CDR3 has 15 residues. The CDR3 DNA sequence: TGTGCCAGCAGCCAAGTGACTCAGAGTCTTTATGGCTACACCTTC. Its translation: CASSQVTQSLYGYTF.

The chain couples TRBV7-9 to TRBJ2-7, with D possibly TRBD2 on 5 matching bases. The CDR3 length is 17 residues. V shed 5 bases and J shed 6 bases, with 26 bases lying between them. Germline CDR1 SEHNR, CDR2 FQNEAQ (reference sequence). CDR3 DNA: TGTGCCAGCAGCCAACCGTCGGGGAGTCGGGTTCACGGCGAGCAGTACGTC. Protein sequence: CASSQPSGSRVHGEQYV.

The chain couples TRBV5-8 to TRBJ1-2; 9 positions match TRBD1. The CDR3 sequence is 17 residues long. Germline values: CDR1 SGHTS, CDR2 YDEGEE. V gave up 4 bases and J gave up 1 base; unmatched junction bases: 11. The CDR3 loop is CASSPGTGWSSNYGYTF. DNA for the CDR3: TGTGCCAGCAGCCCGGGGACAGGGTGGAGTAGTAACTATGGCTACACCTTC.

With regard to this clone: Other DNA sequences from this sample encode an identical CDR3 as well. The rearrangement uses TRBV10-3 and TRBJ2-1, with D possibly matching TRBD2 (6 bases). Trimming pared 4 bases from V and 3 bases from J, leaving 7 bases between. CDR1 ENHRY and CDR2 SYGVKD come from the germline V gene. The CDR3 sequence is 13 residues long. The CDR3 reads CAISGGLYNEQFF. The CDR3 DNA reads TGTGCCATCAGTGGGGGACTCTACAATGAGCAGTTCTTC.

This sequence joins TRBV7-2 and TRBJ1-3, with D unclear. The CDR3 length is 15 residues. Trimming took off 3 bases at V and 2 bases at J, with 11 bases between the two ends. The germline CDR1 and CDR2 sequences are SGHTA and FQGNSA. CDR3 region: CASSLATAAGNTIYF. Written as DNA, the CDR3 is TGTGCCAGCAGCTTGGCAACAGCTGCTGGAAACACCATATATTTT.